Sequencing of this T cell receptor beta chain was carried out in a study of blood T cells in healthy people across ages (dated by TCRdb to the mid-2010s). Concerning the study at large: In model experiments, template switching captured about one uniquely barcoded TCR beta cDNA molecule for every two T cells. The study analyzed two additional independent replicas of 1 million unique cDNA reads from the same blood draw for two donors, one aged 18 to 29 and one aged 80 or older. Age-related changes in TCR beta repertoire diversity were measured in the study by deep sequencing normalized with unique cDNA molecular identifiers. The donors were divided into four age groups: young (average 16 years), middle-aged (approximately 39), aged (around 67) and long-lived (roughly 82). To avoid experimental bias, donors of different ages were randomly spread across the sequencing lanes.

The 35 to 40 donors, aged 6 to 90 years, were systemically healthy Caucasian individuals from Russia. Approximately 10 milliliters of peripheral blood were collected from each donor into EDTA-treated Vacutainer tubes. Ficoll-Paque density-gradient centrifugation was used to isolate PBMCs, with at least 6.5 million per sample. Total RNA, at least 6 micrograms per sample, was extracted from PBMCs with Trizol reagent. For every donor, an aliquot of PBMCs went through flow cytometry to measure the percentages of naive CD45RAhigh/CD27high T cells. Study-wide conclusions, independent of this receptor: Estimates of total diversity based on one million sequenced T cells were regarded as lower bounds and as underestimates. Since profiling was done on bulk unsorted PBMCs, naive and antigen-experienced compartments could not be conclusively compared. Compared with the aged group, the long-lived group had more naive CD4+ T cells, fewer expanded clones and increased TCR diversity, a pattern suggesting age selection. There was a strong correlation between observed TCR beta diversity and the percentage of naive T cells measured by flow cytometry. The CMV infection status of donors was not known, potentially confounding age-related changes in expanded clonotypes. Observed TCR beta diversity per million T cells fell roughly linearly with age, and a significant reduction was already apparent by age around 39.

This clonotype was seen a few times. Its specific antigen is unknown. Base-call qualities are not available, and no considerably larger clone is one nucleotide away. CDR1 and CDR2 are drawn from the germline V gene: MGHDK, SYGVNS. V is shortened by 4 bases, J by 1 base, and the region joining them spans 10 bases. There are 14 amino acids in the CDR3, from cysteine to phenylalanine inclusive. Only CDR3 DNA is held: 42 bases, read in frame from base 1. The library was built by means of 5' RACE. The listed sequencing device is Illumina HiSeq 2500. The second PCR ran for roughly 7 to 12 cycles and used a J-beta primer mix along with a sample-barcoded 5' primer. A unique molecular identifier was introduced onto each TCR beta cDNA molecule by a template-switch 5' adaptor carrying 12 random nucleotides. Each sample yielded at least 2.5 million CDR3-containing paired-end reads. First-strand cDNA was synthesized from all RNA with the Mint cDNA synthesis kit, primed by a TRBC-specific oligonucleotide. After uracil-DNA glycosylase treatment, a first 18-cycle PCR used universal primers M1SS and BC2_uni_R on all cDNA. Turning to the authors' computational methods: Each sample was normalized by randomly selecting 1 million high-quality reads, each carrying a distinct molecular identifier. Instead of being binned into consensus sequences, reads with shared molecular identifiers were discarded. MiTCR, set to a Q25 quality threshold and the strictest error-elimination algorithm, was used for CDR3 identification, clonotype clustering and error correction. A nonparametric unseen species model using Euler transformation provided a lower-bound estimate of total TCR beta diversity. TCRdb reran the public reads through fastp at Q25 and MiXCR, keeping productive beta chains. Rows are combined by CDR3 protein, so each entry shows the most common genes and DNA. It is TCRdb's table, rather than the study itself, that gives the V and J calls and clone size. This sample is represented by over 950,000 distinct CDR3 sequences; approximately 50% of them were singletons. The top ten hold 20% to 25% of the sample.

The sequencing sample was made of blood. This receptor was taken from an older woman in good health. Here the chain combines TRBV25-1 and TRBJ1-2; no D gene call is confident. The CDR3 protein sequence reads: CASSGRNHNYGYTF. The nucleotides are TGTGCCAGCAGTGGCCGGAATCATAACTATGGCTACACCTTC.